This T cell receptor (beta chain) was found in a study of T cells in Graves' hyperthyroidism and ophthalmopathy. TCR beta CDR3 regions were amplified from RNA. A first-round RT-PCR of the TCR CDR3 used the HTBI primer set. Via MiXCR, TCRdb re-called the multiplex PCR reads, giving one row per CDR3 protein. Of 220,000 or so distinct CDR3 sequences in the sample, 15% to 20% were seen once. Broader study findings: With a median lead of approximately six months before onset, the model predicted ophthalmopathy.

Reasons for excluding patients were uncontrolled infection, other autoimmune disease, pregnancy or lactation. Looked up from germline, CDR1 is SGHTA and CDR2 is FQGNSA. V was clipped by 5 bases and J by 3 bases; unmatched bases: 10. The CDR3 length is 16 residues. This clonotype was seen many times. What it binds is not known. This chain uses TRBV7-2 with TRBJ2-3; 8 bases agree with TRBD2. The receptor was derived from a woman between 18 and 30 years old with Graves' ophthalmopathy. Sequencing was performed on blood. In nucleotides, the CDR3 is TGTGCCAGCAGCCCTCCCGGGACTAGGATGACAGATACGCAGTATTTT. Translating it yields CASSPPGTRMTDTQYF.